This is a list of T cell receptor beta chains from one sample in a study of Graves' ophthalmopathy and Graves' hyperthyroidism. TCRdb used MiXCR to reprocess the multiplex PCR reads, holding one entry per CDR3 protein. The sample has about 1.1 million distinct CDR3 sequences, roughly two fifths seen once. The sequenced sample consisted of peripheral blood or thyroid tissue (not recorded which). The receptors here all came from an adult man with Graves' hyperthyroidism. Each CDR3 is given with its conserved first and last residue. Where a row states a size, it is once, few, many or the class of an expanded clone; other rows omit it.

CDR3: CAATGTVWGYGYTF
J: TRBJ1-2
size: -
V: TRBV5-8

CDR3: CATSRDLAGVDSTGELFF
J: TRBJ2-2
size: many
V: TRBV15

CDR3: CSVASGSTDTQYF
J: TRBJ2-3
size: few
V: TRBV29-1

CDR3: CASCLLLGTGANVLTF
J: TRBJ2-6
size: few
V: TRBV28

CDR3: CAIRGEFRASEQYF
J: TRBJ2-7
size: -
V: TRBV7-9

CDR3: CASSLGRGQASSYEQYF
J: TRBJ2-7
size: many
V: TRBV5-1

CDR3: CASSVGTGSEKLFF
J: TRBJ1-4
size: many
V: TRBV5-5

CDR3: CASSEPGADEQYF
J: TRBJ2-7
size: few
V: TRBV10-3

CDR3: CASTALPRDSTYEQYF
J: TRBJ2-7
size: -
V: TRBV5-1

CDR3: CASSLTGEAASYEQYF
J: TRBJ2-7
size: few
V: TRBV12-3/TRBV12-4

CDR3: CSGARGIAGGFETQYF
J: TRBJ2-5
size: -
V: TRBV29-1

CDR3: CASSPPNEQYF
J: TRBJ2-7
size: -
V: TRBV2

CDR3: CAISEGQTAETQYF
J: TRBJ2-5
size: many
V: TRBV10-3

CDR3: CSARGQGGSPLHF
J: TRBJ1-6
size: many
V: TRBV20-1

CDR3: CASAVETQYF
J: TRBJ2-5
size: many
V: TRBV2

CDR3: CAISTGQNTGELFF
J: TRBJ2-2
size: many
V: TRBV10-3

CDR3: CASSVDTMNTEAFF
J: TRBJ1-1
size: -
V: TRBV9

CDR3: CASEKLFF
J: TRBJ1-4
size: many
V: TRBV28

CDR3: CSGGGIGTEAFF
J: TRBJ1-1
size: few
V: TRBV29-1

CDR3: CSASRTGGADGYTF
J: TRBJ1-2
size: many
V: TRBV20-1

CDR3: CASADPGNQPQHF
J: TRBJ1-5
size: many
V: TRBV19

CDR3: CATSSRSNWDCDF
J: TRBJ1-2
size: -
V: TRBV15

CDR3: CASRTSNPETQYF
J: TRBJ2-5
size: few
V: TRBV10-3

CDR3: CASSLRWDSNQPQHF
J: TRBJ1-5
size: many
V: TRBV6-5

CDR3: CASSLPGLSAYEQYF
J: TRBJ2-7
size: -
V: TRBV5-6

CDR3: CASRLMGSNTEAFF
J: TRBJ1-1
size: many
V: TRBV19

CDR3: CASSLVGQGDSPLHF
J: TRBJ1-6
size: -
V: TRBV5-1

CDR3: CASSLGGIGSSYEQYF
J: TRBJ2-7
size: many
V: TRBV7-2

CDR3: CASGRTDPNYGYTF
J: TRBJ1-2
size: few
V: TRBV12-5

CDR3: CAIRQFGTANVLTF
J: TRBJ2-6
size: -
V: TRBV10-3

CDR3: CASSLGGGGNQPQHF
J: TRBJ1-5
size: many
V: TRBV7-8

CDR3: CASSSPQKMGEQYF
J: TRBJ2-7
size: many
V: TRBV6-6

CDR3: CASSPRRADTGELFF
J: TRBJ2-2
size: few
V: TRBV7-2

CDR3: CSARRDFSPGELFF
J: TRBJ2-2
size: few
V: TRBV20-1

CDR3: CASRSGPEPQSPLHF
J: TRBJ1-6
size: many
V: TRBV7-8

CDR3: CASSPPGQGTGELFF
J: TRBJ2-2
size: -
V: TRBV7-9

CDR3: CASSQDSSDLSYEQYF
J: TRBJ2-7
size: many
V: TRBV4-1

CDR3: CASSLALHPSYEQYF
J: TRBJ2-7
size: few
V: TRBV11-3

CDR3: CASSLDGRGYGELFF
J: TRBJ2-2
size: -
V: TRBV7-8

CDR3: CASSPPGSGAGANVLTF
J: TRBJ2-6
size: many
V: TRBV7-9

CDR3: CAWNIVSSGNTIYF
J: TRBJ1-3
size: few
V: TRBV30

CDR3: CASSSILDASTANTGELFF
J: TRBJ2-2
size: once
V: TRBV12-3/TRBV12-4

CDR3: CASRDRGEENYGYTF
J: TRBJ1-2
size: few
V: TRBV2

CDR3: CASSQAGGAYNSPLHF
J: TRBJ1-6
size: many
V: TRBV9

CDR3: CASGTRNTGELFF
J: TRBJ2-2
size: many
V: TRBV9

CDR3: CASSVVDIPGNTIYF
J: TRBJ1-3
size: many
V: TRBV9

CDR3: CASRTDSLNTGELFF
J: TRBJ2-2
size: -
V: TRBV3-1

CDR3: CASSLAGRISGGYTF
J: TRBJ1-2
size: -
V: TRBV2